This entry describes one T cell receptor beta chain. Its antigen remains unidentified. CDR3 size: 15 residues. With V trimmed by 4 bases and J by 0 bases, 3 bases remained unmatched. Germline values: CDR1 MNHNY, CDR2 SVGAGI (reference sequence). This record comes from a study of shared clonotypes between healthy human individuals. Study-level results: Non-shared clonotypes were found to have lower generation probabilities than the clonotypes that were shared by all four of the sorted-subset donors.

Some clones are missing from TCRdb's copy, which holds only in-frame ones; the method was immunoSEQ multiplex PCR. Of approximately 2.4 million clones in the sample, nearly 97% were seen once. This chain connects TRBV6-6 to TRBJ1-2, with TRBD1 matching over 9 bases. Material for sequencing was naive CD4+ T cells sorted from blood. Subset here: CD45RA+ positively selected. This sequence was found in a man in his late teens or twenties in good health. CDR3 sequence (DNA): TGTGCCAGCAGTTCCCGACAGGGGGCTAACTATGGCTACACCTTC. Translated: CASSSRQGANYGYTF.